The 18 T cell receptor beta chains below come from one sample, sequenced in a study of shared clonotypes between healthy human individuals (TCRdb year 2020). The library was made by the immunoSEQ multiplex PCR assay. The clones in this table, taken by TCRdb from immuneACCESS, are in-frame only. Not every clone is retained; where verified, under half of the shortfall comes from an unresolved V gene, and the cause of the rest is unknown. The sample table records some 980,000 clones; about 80% of these occur just once. The ten largest clones take up roughly 1.5% of the sample. Sequences were obtained from memory CD4+ T cells sorted from blood. According to the study, the label for this sample's cell subset or site signals: CD45RA-negative fraction. The receptors here all came from a man aged 18 to 30 in good health.

The rearrangement links TRBV18 to TRBJ1-6, with 8 positions matching TRBD1. Germline V lookup: CDR1 KGHSH, CDR2 LQKENI. The CDR3 extends over 15 amino acids. V was clipped by 6 bases and J by 2 bases; unmatched bases: 3. CDR3 nucleotides: TGTGCCAGCTCGGACAGGGTACCCTATAATTCACCCCTCCACTTT. The encoded protein is CASSDRVPYNSPLHF.

The rearrangement joins TRBV4-1 to TRBJ2-3; D possibly uses TRBD1 or TRBD2 (6 bases each). Per germline, CDR1 MGHRA and CDR2 YSYEKL. This CDR3 has 16 residues. With 4 bases removed from V and 1 base from J, the gap between germline ends came to 15 bases. CDR3 DNA: TGCGCCAGCAGCCCCCGGAGGGGGGCCGGCACAGATACGCAGTATTTT. Protein sequence: CASSPRRGAGTDTQYF.

This clone was found a few times. The J gene is TRBJ2-1, the V gene TRBV7-9, with 12 bases matching TRBD2. V lost 5 bases to trimming and J lost 0 bases; unmatched junction nucleotides: 5. Per the germline V gene, CDR1 is SEHNR and CDR2 is FQNEAQ (reference sequence). This CDR3 region has 17 residues. The CDR3 nucleotides are TGTGCCAGCAGCCCGGGACTAGCGGGCAGCTCCTACAATGAGCAGTTCTTC. Its translation is CASSPGLAGSSYNEQFF.

The genes are TRBV11-2 and TRBJ2-7; 7 bases fit TRBD2. CDR1 and CDR2 from the germline V gene are SGHAT and FQNNGV. The V and J ends lost 4 bases and 2 bases, in that order; junction bases with no gene match: 11. This CDR3 is 16 amino acids long. DNA for the CDR3: TGTGCCAGCAGCTCTAGCTCCCGGGGGGATACCTACGAGCAGTACTTC. Protein sequence: CASSSSSRGDTYEQYF.

The chain couples TRBV6-6 to TRBJ2-2; tentative D call: TRBD1 (5 bases). CDR1 and CDR2 from the germline V gene are MNHNY and SVGAGI (reference sequence). The ends were cut back, 2 bases at V and 3 bases at J, with 13 bases in the middle. The CDR3 has 16 residues. CDR3 sequence reads: CASSYKQFRDTGELFF. CDR3 nucleotide sequence: TGTGCCAGCAGTTACAAACAGTTCAGGGACACCGGGGAGCTGTTTTTT.

This clone has a single count. This specimen includes other DNA sequences encoding the same CDR3. This chain uses TRBV10-1 with TRBJ2-7, with TRBD1 matching 12 bases. Trimming at V came to 5 bases and at J to 2 bases, leaving 1 base not matched to a gene. The CDR3 is 14 residues long. Per the germline V gene, CDR1 is WNHNN and CDR2 is SYGVQD (reference sequence). The CDR3 DNA is TGCGCCAGCAGTCGGGACAGGGGGCCCTACGAGCAGTACTTC. Its translation: CASSRDRGPYEQYF.

The rearrangement joins TRBV28 to TRBJ1-2, with D maybe TRBD1 (6 bases). Germline-derived CDR1 and CDR2 are MDHEN and SYDVKM. V was clipped by 8 bases and J by 4 bases, with 17 bases between them. The CDR3 sequence is 14 residues long. This CDR3 is CASLDGGRGYGYTF. For the CDR3, the DNA is TGTGCCAGCCTTGATGGGGGGCGCGGCTATGGCTACACCTTC.

V gene TRBV6-6 combines with J gene TRBJ2-7; D gene unclear. V lost 0 bases to trimming and J lost 6 bases, with 9 bases between them. Germline values: CDR1 MNHNY, CDR2 SVGAGI (reference sequence). This CDR3 comprises 13 residues. Written as DNA, the CDR3 is TGTGCCAGCAGTTACTCCCCTGAACTCGAGCAGTACTTC. This encodes CASSYSPELEQYF.

This clone has only one observation. The rearrangement joins TRBV7-2 to TRBJ1-6; D remains ambiguous. Per the germline V gene, CDR1 is SGHTA and CDR2 is FQGNSA. The CDR3 runs to 14 residues. V was pared by 3 bases and J by 6 bases, with 9 bases between. CDR3 nucleotides: TGTGCCAGCAGCTTTGGTGGGGTTAATTCACCCCTCCACTTT. Translated: CASSFGGVNSPLHF.

The chain recombines TRBV29-1 with TRBJ1-2; the D is unclear. CDR1 SQVTM and CDR2 ANQGSEA come from the germline V gene. V was shortened by 1 base and J by 8 bases, with 8 bases between the two germline ends. The CDR3 totals 11 residues. The CDR3 sequence: CSVEGGKGYTF. CDR3 nucleotide sequence: TGCAGCGTTGAAGGAGGGAAGGGCTACACCTTC. The full variable domain, with the rest looked up from reference TRBV29-1 and TRBJ1-2, is SAVISQKPSRDICQRGTSLTIQCQVDSQVTMMFWYRQQPGQSLTLIATANQGSEATYESGFVIDKFPISRPNLTFSTLTVSNMSPEDSSIYLCSVEGGKGYTFGSGTRLTVV.

Ten or more counts support this clone. The J gene is TRBJ2-6, the V gene TRBV28; D remains unclear. CDR1 is MDHEN, CDR2 SYDVKM, per germline. Trimming took off 3 bases at V and 0 bases at J, with 9 bases between the two ends. There are 16 residues in the CDR3. This chain's CDR3 is CASSFGRSSGANVLTF. For the CDR3, the DNA is TGTGCCAGCAGTTTTGGGCGGTCCTCTGGGGCCAACGTCCTGACTTTC.

This clone was counted a single time. The V and J genes are TRBV5-1 and TRBJ2-5; 8 nucleotides agree with TRBD1. This CDR3 contains 14 residues. J was trimmed by 1 base and V by 2 bases; bases with no gene match: 1. The germline gives CDR1 SGHRS, CDR2 YFSETQ. This CDR3 reads CASSFTGGQETQYF. CDR3 bases: TGCGCCAGCAGCTTCACAGGGGGCCAAGAGACCCAGTACTTC.

The rearrangement uses TRBV6-1 and TRBJ1-2; D is ambiguous. V lost 0 bases, J lost 5 bases, and 19 bases lay in between. The germline V gene encodes CDR1 MNHNS and CDR2 SASEGT. The CDR3 consists of 17 residues. As DNA, the CDR3 is TGTGCCAGCAGTGAAGCGATATGGCGGGTGGTTCGATATGGCTACACCTTC. It codes for CASSEAIWRVVRYGYTF.

The J gene is TRBJ2-7, the V gene TRBV5-1, with TRBD1 matching 10 bases. CDR1 and CDR2 from the germline V gene are SGHRS and YFSETQ. The CDR3 sequence is 14 residues long. J was trimmed by 3 bases and V by 3 bases; bases with no gene match: 3. CDR3 amino acids: CASSSGQGLYEQYF. The CDR3, as DNA: TGCGCCAGCAGCTCGGGACAGGGGCTCTACGAGCAGTACTTC.

The chain joins TRBV27 to TRBJ1-6, with D maybe TRBD1 (6 bases). Per the germline V gene, CDR1 is MNHEY and CDR2 is SMNVEV (reference sequence). V shed 8 bases and J shed 7 bases, with 12 bases lying between them. CDR3 length equals 13 residues. The CDR3 region is CASRWTVNSPLHF. DNA of the CDR3: TGTGCCAGCCGATGGACAGTAAATTCACCCCTCCACTTT.

This clone has only one observation. J is TRBJ2-1 and V is TRBV11-3; 9 bases line up with TRBD2. With V trimmed by 2 bases and J by 5 bases, 4 bases remained unmatched. The CDR3 runs to 15 residues. The germline V gene encodes CDR1 SGHNT and CDR2 YENEEA. The CDR3 DNA is TGTGCCAGCAGCTTAATAGCGGGAGTAAACAATGAGCAGTTCTTC. This gives the protein CASSLIAGVNNEQFF.

This clone was recorded only once. The chain carries TRBV6-1 and TRBJ1-5, with unresolved D. Trimming removed 2 bases from V and 0 bases from J, with 5 bases in between. This CDR3 is 14 amino acids long. Germline V lookup: CDR1 MNHNS, CDR2 SASEGT. The CDR3 bases are TGTGCCAGCAGTGAACAGCTTAGCAATCAGCCCCAGCATTTT. Translated: CASSEQLSNQPQHF.

Concerning this clone itself: Since a much larger clone is just one base distant, this may be a read error. This CDR3 is also generated by other DNA sequences in the sample. The genes are TRBV7-2 and TRBJ2-7; TRBD2 matches 7 bases. The ends lost 0 bases at V and 4 bases at J; junction bases unmatched: 0. From germline, CDR1 is SGHTA and CDR2 FQGNSA. The CDR3 has 13 residues. The CDR3 region is CASSLAGGYEQYF. CDR3 nucleotide sequence: TGTGCCAGCAGCTTAGCGGGGGGGTACGAGCAGTACTTC.